The entry below gives a single T cell receptor (beta chain) sequence along with its context. Antigen: not known. This sample is drawn from a study of blood T cells in healthy people across ages. Study-wide results and caveats: Higher diversity and more naive CD4+ cells were features of long-lived donors, compared to aged donors. Per million T cells, the diversity of TCR beta decreased roughly linearly as age advanced.

A second PCR, run for about 7 to 12 cycles, used a sample-barcoded 5' primer plus a J-beta primer mix. Every sample produced at least 2.5 million CDR3-containing paired-end reads. TCRdb analysed the 5' RACE reads with MiXCR anew, one entry per CDR3 protein. The sample has some 690,000 distinct CDR3 sequences; 22% are singletons. The CDR3 loop spans 12 amino acids. Germline CDR1 ENHRY, CDR2 SYGVKD. The ends were cut back, 4 bases at V and 4 bases at J, with 7 bases in the middle. The sample comprised blood. The chain recombines TRBV10-3 with TRBJ2-5; D tentatively reads TRBD1 or TRBD2 (5 bases each). This TCR derives from a man between 65 and 85 years old in good health. CDR3 residues: CAISGDAETQYF. The CDR3 DNA reads TGTGCCATCAGTGGGGACGCAGAGACCCAGTACTTC.